This T cell receptor beta chain emerged from a study of shared clonotypes between healthy human individuals. Study in general: Researchers assigned three CD4 naive, three CD4 memory, two CD8 naive and one CD8 memory plate to each donor.

TCRdb's copy holds only in-frame clones and misses some; the assay was immunoSEQ multiplex PCR. The repertoire includes a few million clones, roughly 93% of them detected once, and 0.39% sits in the top ten. The TCR was taken from a man in his late teens or twenties in good health. Some clones in this sample may be carry-over from other donors' samples. The sequenced material came from naive CD4+ T cells from PBMCs. Subset noted: CD45RA+ positively selected.

The CDR3 reads CASRRGDGYTF. The DNA for the CDR3 is TGTGCCAGCAGAAGAGGGGATGGCTACACCTTC. The chain uses TRBV28 and TRBJ1-2, with D tentatively TRBD1 (5 bases). The CDR3 contains 11 residues. In germline, CDR1 is MDHEN, CDR2 SYDVKM. V dropped 6 bases and J dropped 6 bases, with 8 bases sitting between them.